A single sample gave rise to the 23 T cell receptor beta chains below, sequenced in a study of blood T cell repertoires in COVID-19. Profiling relied on immunoSEQ multiplex PCR, and the TCRdb table lists in-frame clones only, not all of them. The sample comprises about 200,000 clones, about 80% of which are singletons, and approximately 4.7% rests with the top ten. Specimen: PBMCs or T cells enriched from blood (not recorded which). The receptor set was obtained from a woman aged 60 to 75 with acute COVID-19.

The chain employs TRBV5-4 and TRBJ1-2; TRBD1 is a possible D gene (6 bases). The CDR3 covers 12 residues. Germline V gene sequence: CDR1 SGHNT, CDR2 YYREEE (reference sequence). V was shortened by 2 bases and J by 7 bases, with 9 bases between the two germline ends. This CDR3 reads CASSFPRGGYTF. The CDR3 coding sequence is TGTGCCAGCAGCTTCCCCAGGGGTGGCTACACCTTC.

The V gene is TRBV9, the J gene TRBJ2-5, with unresolved D. Trimming took off 3 bases at V and 8 bases at J, with 11 bases between the two ends. Germline V gene lookup returns CDR1 SGDLS and CDR2 YYNGEE. CDR3 length: 12 amino acids. The CDR3 reads CASSGRRGTQYF. The CDR3 nucleotides are TGTGCCAGCAGCGGCCGTCGAGGAACCCAGTACTTC.

This clone has only a few counts. The V call is TRBV7-9, the J call TRBJ1-5; D possibly corresponds to TRBD1 (6 bases). V lost 0 bases, J lost 5 bases, and 14 bases lay in between. There are 16 residues in the CDR3. Per germline, CDR1 SEHNR and CDR2 FQNEAQ (reference sequence). Written as DNA, the CDR3 is TGTGCCAGCAGCTTAGCGCAGGGGTCGGCCGATCAGCCCCAGCATTTT. Translation gives CASSLAQGSADQPQHF.

This CDR3 reads CASSLTAEVYF. For the CDR3, the DNA is TGTGCCAGCAGCTTGACGGCGGAGGTGTACTTC. The chain joins TRBV5-8 to TRBJ2-7, with a tentative D call TRBD2 (5 bases). Germline V gene sequence: CDR1 SGHTS, CDR2 YDEGEE. This CDR3 spans 11 amino acids. V was shortened by 1 base and J by 12 bases, with 11 bases between the two germline ends. The whole variable domain, remainder taken from reference TRBV5-8 and TRBJ2-7, is EAGVTQSPTHLIKTRGQQATLRCSPISGHTSVYWYQQALGLGLQFLLWYDEGEERNRGNFPPRFSGRQFPNYSSELNVNALELEDSALYLCASSLTAEVYFGPGTRLTVT.

The sample holds one count of this clone. V and J are TRBV6-5 and TRBJ1-1, with TRBD1 matching over 11 bases. Trimming cost V 0 bases and J 4 bases; bases outside gene matches: 4. Germline values: CDR1 MNHEY, CDR2 SVGAGI. CDR3 length: 16 amino acids. The CDR3 nucleotides are TGTGCCAGCAGTTACTCTGGACAGGGGGCCTTCACTGAAGCTTTCTTT. It codes for CASSYSGQGAFTEAFF.

V gene TRBV25-1 combines with J gene TRBJ1-1; D may be TRBD1 (5 bases). The length of the CDR3 is 12 residues. CDR1 MGHDK and CDR2 SYGVNS come from the germline V gene. The ends were cut back, 3 bases at V and 8 bases at J, with 10 bases in the middle. CDR3 region: CASSEGREEAFF. For the CDR3, the DNA is TGTGCCAGCAGTGAGGGCAGGGAAGAAGCTTTCTTT.

This clone was seen only a few times. This rearrangement joins TRBV28 to TRBJ2-7; tentative D call: TRBD2 (5 bases). The CDR3 is 13 amino acids. Germline CDR1 reads MDHEN; CDR2 reads SYDVKM. V shed 7 bases and J shed 3 bases, with 13 bases lying between them. Written as DNA, the CDR3 is TGTGCCAGCACCCCGGCGGGCTTCTACGAGCAGTACGTC. This codes for CASTPAGFYEQYV.

The chain links TRBV9 to TRBJ2-5; D remains unclear. Germline V CDR1 and CDR2: SGDLS, YYNGEE. The ends were cut back, 3 bases at V and 7 bases at J, with 10 bases in the middle. The CDR3 is 12 residues long. CDR3: CASSGSTGTQYF. The CDR3 nucleotides read TGTGCCAGCAGCGGGTCAACGGGGACCCAGTACTTC.

The chain has TRBV12-2 and TRBJ2-3; TRBD2, as called in the table, went unchecked against the DNA. TRBV12-2 is classified as a pseudogene. CDR3 size: 20 residues. CDR3 residues: CASRFEMSGRGWTSTDTQYF. As DNA, the CDR3 is TGTGCAAGTCGCTTTGAGATGAGCGGGAGGGGATGGACTAGCACAGATACGCAGTATTTT.

This rearrangement joins TRBV7-8 to TRBJ1-6, with a weak D call TRBD1 (6 bases). Trimming shortened V by 5 bases and J by 7 bases, and 12 bases separated the two germline ends. The CDR3 runs to 14 residues. Germline V gene lookup returns CDR1 SGHVS and CDR2 FQNEAQ. This CDR3 reads CASSNGQRNSPLHF. For the CDR3, the DNA is TGTGCCAGCAGCAATGGACAGAGAAATTCACCCCTCCACTTT.

A single count supports this clone. This chain uses TRBV3-1 (or the pseudogene TRBV3-2) with TRBJ1-2; D is ambiguous. Germline CDR1 and CDR2: LGHDT and YNNKEL (reference sequence). V gave up 6 bases and J gave up 0 bases, with 8 bases separating them. This CDR3 is built from 13 residues. CDR3 sequence: CASRQLTNYGYTF. The CDR3, as DNA: TGTGCCAGCAGACAGTTAACTAACTATGGCTACACCTTC.

The V call is TRBV5-1, the J call TRBJ2-3, with D perhaps TRBD1 (6 bases). The CDR3 contains 13 residues. Trimming cost V 5 bases and J 4 bases, with 11 bases left between them. Germline CDR1 and CDR2: SGHRS and YFSETQ. Written as DNA, the CDR3 is TGCGCCAGCAGAATGGGGGCCGCAGATACGCAGTATTTT. Translation gives CASRMGAADTQYF.

This clone was seen a handful of times. The chain links TRBV7-2 to TRBJ2-7, with D possibly being TRBD2 (5 bases). The germline V and J ends were trimmed by 2 bases and 5 bases, with 10 bases remaining between them. The germline gives CDR1 SGHTA, CDR2 FQGNSA. This CDR3 contains 13 residues. The CDR3 here is CASSLRARDEQYV. The CDR3 nucleotides are TGTGCCAGCAGCTTAAGAGCGAGGGACGAGCAGTACGTC.

The sample holds one count of this clone. The rearrangement links TRBV12-3 or TRBV12-4 to TRBJ1-4; D gene unclear. V gave up 8 bases and J gave up 8 bases, with 15 bases separating them. CDR3 size: 13 residues. The chain's CDR3 is CASSLSRVEKLFF. The CDR3 bases are TGTGCCAGCTCCCTTAGTCGAGTCGAAAAACTGTTTTTT.

The J gene is TRBJ2-7, the V gene TRBV19, with D hard to call. Trimming took off 2 bases at V and 5 bases at J, with 10 bases between the two ends. CDR3 size: 13 residues. Germline CDR1 LNHDA, CDR2 SQIVND (reference sequence). The CDR3: CASSIQAINEQYF. In DNA form, the CDR3 reads TGTGCCAGTAGTATACAGGCGATTAACGAGCAGTACTTC.

This clone is a singleton in its sample. The rearrangement uses TRBV30 and TRBJ1-2; D not certain. The CDR3 consists of 13 residues. Between the trimmed V and J ends, which lost 0 bases and 3 bases, there was a span of 8 bases. Germline-derived CDR1 and CDR2 are GTSNPN and SVGIG (reference sequence). This CDR3 reads CAWSVWADYGYTF. CDR3 nucleotides: TGTGCCTGGAGTGTTTGGGCAGACTATGGCTACACCTTC.

The chain joins TRBV14 to TRBJ2-1; 7 nucleotides agree with TRBD2. Germline V gene lookup returns CDR1 SGHDN and CDR2 FVKESK. CDR3 length: 18 amino acids. V trimming: 2 bases; J trimming: 7 bases; junction bases outside the gene matches: 17. CDR3 DNA sequence: TGTGCCAGCAGCCAACCAAGTTCGTATGGGAGGGCCAGGAATGAGCAGTTCTTC. Protein product: CASSQPSSYGRARNEQFF.

This rearrangement joins TRBV4-3 to TRBJ2-1; 10 nucleotides match TRBD1. Germline CDR1 reads LGHNA; CDR2 reads YSLEER. The V gene end was trimmed by 3 bases and the J gene end by 7 bases; junction bases not matched to a gene: 9. The CDR3 is 16 residues long. CDR3 nucleotides: TGCGCCAGCAGCCAGTACGGGACAGGGGAATTTAATGAGCAGTTCTTC. Its translation: CASSQYGTGEFNEQFF.

The chain combines TRBV7-2 with TRBJ1-1; TRBD1 is a possible D gene (6 bases). This CDR3 is 15 amino acids long. Between the trimmed V and J ends, which lost 5 bases and 0 bases, there was a span of 13 bases. Germline V gene lookup returns CDR1 SGHTA and CDR2 FQGNSA. The CDR3 coding sequence is TGTGCCAGCAGCCCAGACAGGATGATGAACACTGAAGCTTTCTTT. It translates to CASSPDRMMNTEAFF.

The chain combines TRBV9 with TRBJ1-2; D may be TRBD1 (5 bases). CDR1 and CDR2 (germline): SGDLS, YYNGEE. V gave up 0 bases and J gave up 4 bases, with 13 bases separating them. CDR3 length: 15 residues. The CDR3 reads CASSVDQGRSYGYTF. The CDR3 nucleotides are TGTGCCAGCAGCGTAGACCAGGGCCGAAGCTATGGCTACACCTTC. Looking up the rest from reference TRBV9 and TRBJ1-2 gives the full variable domain: DSGVTQTPKHLITATGQRVTLRCSPRSGDLSVYWYQQSLDQGLQFLIQYYNGEERAKGNILERFSAQQFPDLHSELNLSSLELGDSALYFCASSVDQGRSYGYTFGSGTRLTVV.

CDR3 in DNA: TGTGCCAGCAGCTTGGTTCTGTTAAGTGAGGAACTTCAGCCCCAGCATTTT. Translated, it gives CASSLVLLSEELQPQHF. The chain is built from TRBV5-8 and TRBJ1-5; D is undetermined. The CDR3 spans 17 residues. From germline, CDR1 is SGHTS and CDR2 YDEGEE. V was trimmed by 0 bases and J by 6 bases, leaving 19 bases between them. Full variable domain (outside the CDR3, taken from reference TRBV5-8 and TRBJ1-5): EAGVTQSPTHLIKTRGQQATLRCSPISGHTSVYWYQQALGLGLQFLLWYDEGEERNRGNFPPRFSGRQFPNYSSELNVNALELEDSALYLCASSLVLLSEELQPQHFGDGTRLSIL.

The V gene is TRBV28, the J gene TRBJ2-3; D might be TRBD1 (7 bases). The CDR3 has 17 amino acids. Germline loops: CDR1 MDHEN, CDR2 SYDVKM. Trimming stripped 4 bases from V and 2 bases from J, with 19 bases between. The CDR3 DNA follows: TGTGCCAGCAGTTCAATCAGGGGGGATCACCACACAGATACGCAGTATTTT. Amino acids: CASSSIRGDHHTDTQYF.

The chain has TRBV9 and TRBJ1-3; D ambiguous. CDR1 and CDR2 (germline): SGDLS, YYNGEE. The CDR3 has 14 amino acids. V dropped 3 bases and J dropped 6 bases, with 13 bases sitting between them. CDR3 protein: CASSASREQNTIYF. CDR3 nucleotides: TGTGCCAGCAGCGCTTCCCGGGAACAAAACACCATATATTTT.